This T cell receptor beta chain appears in the sequencing data of a study of early T cells in non-severe SARS-CoV-2 infection. Study background: Chains from this unsorted whole-blood bulk RNA could not be paired. Overall study results and limits: Anti-spike CD8 responses were favored in VDJdb matching, and private and CD4 specificities were missed.

Germline loops: CDR1 MNHNS, CDR2 SASEGT. The V and J ends lost 5 bases and 2 bases respectively, with 13 bases between them. This CDR3 spans 14 amino acids. Individual cDNA molecules were tagged with unique molecular identifiers. TCRdb re-derived calls from the 5' RACE reads in MiXCR, one entry per CDR3 protein. This sample has more than 25,000 distinct CDR3 sequences, with about 4.5% found just once. In the case of this clonotype: Its cognate antigen is unknown.

Input material: whole blood. The receptor was isolated from an adult who was a healthcare worker with PCR-confirmed SARS-CoV-2 infection or an uninfected control (not recorded which). The chain employs TRBV6-1 and TRBJ2-7, with D perhaps TRBD1 (6 bases). The CDR3 nucleotides are TGTGCCAGCAGTACCAGGGGAGAACCCTACGAGCAGTACTTC. Its protein product is CASSTRGEPYEQYF.